The 23 T cell receptor beta chains given below trace back to one sample, sequenced in a study of T cell responses to AZD1222 COVID-19 vaccine. Only in-frame clones appear in the TCRdb table, and some are missing; sequencing was by immunoSEQ multiplex PCR. The data contain 140,000 or so clones, about 90% of them singletons. The sample was peripheral blood, taken 28 days after the second dose of the MenACWY control vaccine. The origin of the receptors is an adult who received the MenACWY meningococcal vaccine as a control.

V usage is TRBV16 and J usage is TRBJ2-1; D not resolved. CDR1 is KGHSY and CDR2 is FQNENV in the germline V gene. V was pared by 1 base and J by 4 bases, with 5 bases between. This CDR3 has 13 amino acids. The CDR3: CASSQFLYNEQFF. CDR3 DNA: TGTGCCAGCAGCCAATTCTTATACAATGAGCAGTTCTTC.

The chain recombines TRBV18 with TRBJ2-1; D not resolved. V was pared by 1 base and J by 0 bases, with 7 bases between. Per germline, CDR1 KGHSH and CDR2 LQKENI. The CDR3 has 15 residues. The CDR3 loop is CASSPQVHSYNEQFF. DNA of the CDR3: TGTGCCAGCTCACCACAGGTCCACTCCTACAATGAGCAGTTCTTC.

The genes are TRBV7-2 and TRBJ1-2; D may be TRBD1 (5 bases). This CDR3 contains 15 residues. V was clipped by 3 bases and J by 3 bases, with 14 bases between them. Germline V lookup: CDR1 SGHTA, CDR2 FQGNSA. The DNA of the CDR3 is TGTGCCAGCAGCTTGGGCTGGGGGGGAGACTATGGCTACACCTTC. Its translation is CASSLGWGGDYGYTF.

This clone was counted a single time. The rearrangement joins TRBV5-1 to TRBJ1-2; D is possibly TRBD1 (5 bases). Between the trimmed V and J ends, which lost 5 bases and 4 bases, there was a span of 12 bases. This CDR3 has 13 residues. Germline V gene lookup returns CDR1 SGHRS and CDR2 YFSETQ. Here the CDR3 reads CASRKEDIYGYTF. CDR3 DNA sequence: TGCGCCAGCAGAAAAGAGGACATCTATGGCTACACCTTC.

The genes are TRBV3-1 (or the pseudogene TRBV3-2) and TRBJ2-1; the D gene is possibly TRBD1 (5 bases). Germline values: CDR1 LGHDT, CDR2 YNNKEL (reference sequence). The CDR3 is 14 amino acids. Between the trimmed V and J ends, which lost 1 base and 10 bases, there was a span of 14 bases. CDR3 DNA sequence: TGTGCCAGCAGCCAAGGTCAGGGAAACTTCGAGCAGTTCTTC. As protein: CASSQGQGNFEQFF.

The CDR3 spells CATTKSRAGGSSYNEQFF. As DNA, the CDR3 is TGTGCCACCACGAAGTCCAGAGCAGGGGGAAGCTCCTACAATGAGCAGTTCTTC. This sequence joins TRBV27 and TRBJ2-1, with 7 bases fitting TRBD1. Germline values: CDR1 MNHEY, CDR2 SMNVEV (reference sequence). This CDR3 region has 18 residues. V was pared by 10 bases and J by 0 bases, with 18 bases of the junction left unmatched.

The chain uses TRBV7-6 and TRBJ2-2; 15 bases are shared with TRBD2. This CDR3 contains 17 residues. CDR1 is SGHVS, CDR2 FNYEAQ, per germline. The J segment lost 4 bases and the V segment lost 5 bases, leaving 5 bases of the junction unmatched. CDR3 sequence reads: CASSRGLAGGPTGELFF. The CDR3 nucleotides are TGTGCCAGCAGCAGAGGACTAGCGGGAGGGCCCACCGGGGAGCTGTTTTTT.

This chain uses TRBV28 with TRBJ2-3; no clear D gene. V gave up 2 bases and J gave up 3 bases, with 12 bases separating them. The CDR3 has 15 amino acids. Germline V gene data show CDR1 as MDHEN and CDR2 as SYDVKM. Here the CDR3 DNA reads TGTGCCAGCAGTTTACCCCTTGAAGGAACAGATACGCAGTATTTT. This gives the protein CASSLPLEGTDTQYF. Full variable domain (outside the CDR3, taken from reference TRBV28 and TRBJ2-3): DVKVTQSSRYLVKRTGEKVFLECVQDMDHENMFWYRQDPGLGLRLIYFSYDVKMKEKGDIPEGYSVSREKKERFSLILESASTNQTSMYLCASSLPLEGTDTQYFGPGTRLTVL.

The chain combines TRBV12-3 or TRBV12-4 with TRBJ1-1; D not resolved. This CDR3 is 13 amino acids long. V lost 6 bases and J 1 base, leaving 9 bases between the germline ends. CDR3 sequence: CASRGAENTEAFF. Here the CDR3 DNA reads TGTGCCAGCAGAGGAGCCGAGAACACTGAAGCTTTCTTT.

This clone was recorded once. This chain uses TRBV30 with TRBJ1-5; D is possibly TRBD1 (6 bases). This CDR3 spans 12 amino acids. CDR1 is GTSNPN, CDR2 SVGIG, per germline (reference sequence). With 4 bases removed from V and 4 bases from J, the gap between germline ends came to 8 bases. The CDR3 DNA is TGTGCCTGGAACAGGGCGAATCAGCCCCAGCATTTT. This codes for CAWNRANQPQHF.

Note on this clone: The germline gene is not matched at one end of the junction; a read error may be the cause. This chain uses TRBV28 with TRBJ2-3; TRBD2 matches 10 bases. Germline V CDR1 and CDR2: MDHEN, SYDVKM. This CDR3 has 14 residues. The CDR3 coding sequence is TGTACCAGCGTCACTCTAGCGGGGGCTGATACGCAGTATTTT. Translation: CTSVTLAGADTQYF.

The chain has TRBV28 and TRBJ2-7; D may be TRBD2 (6 bases). Trimming stripped 6 bases from V and 3 bases from J, with 9 bases between. Germline values: CDR1 MDHEN, CDR2 SYDVKM. The CDR3 has 12 amino acids. The CDR3 DNA is TGTGCCAGCAGACGCGGGGTCTACGAGCAGTACTTC. Its translation is CASRRGVYEQYF.

The chain employs TRBV18 and TRBJ1-5; TRBD1 matches 9 bases. Looked up from germline, CDR1 is KGHSH and CDR2 is LQKENI. CDR3 length: 15 residues. The V and J ends lost 3 bases and 7 bases, in that order; junction bases with no gene match: 7. CDR3 region: CASSPSGTGIQPQHF. CDR3 DNA sequence: TGTGCCAGCTCACCCAGCGGGACAGGGATCCAGCCCCAGCATTTT.

The chain recombines TRBV27 with TRBJ1-6; D perhaps matches TRBD1 (6 bases). CDR1 is MNHEY, CDR2 SMNVEV, per germline (reference sequence). V was pared by 4 bases and J by 4 bases, with 14 bases between. The CDR3 is 16 amino acids. The CDR3 region is CASSSLPTGYNSPLHF. The CDR3 coding sequence is TGTGCCAGCAGTTCCCTCCCGACAGGTTATAATTCACCCCTCCACTTT.

The chain recombines TRBV10-3 with TRBJ2-7; 9 nucleotides agree with TRBD2. The V gene's germline CDR1 is ENHRY and CDR2 SYGVKD. The CDR3 loop spans 17 amino acids. The V and J ends lost 2 bases and 2 bases, in that order; junction bases with no gene match: 10. In DNA, the CDR3 is TGTGCCATCAGTGAGGGGACCAGCGGGAGGTCGCCCTACGAGCAGTACTTC. Its protein is CAISEGTSGRSPYEQYF.

The V and J genes are TRBV19 and TRBJ1-4, with D possibly TRBD1 on 5 matching bases. Germline CDR1 is LNHDA and CDR2 is SQIVND (reference sequence). This CDR3 spans 17 amino acids. The V gene lost 0 bases and the J gene lost 7 bases, with 18 bases spanning the gap. CDR3 nucleotide sequence: TGTGCCAGTAGTATAGACCCTCGACAGCGGTGGGGTGAAAAACTGTTTTTT. Translating it yields CASSIDPRQRWGEKLFF.

This clone has a single count. This chain joins TRBV2 and TRBJ2-1; D may match TRBD1 or TRBD2 (5 bases each). CDR1 and CDR2 (germline): SNHLY, FYNNEI. V was clipped by 3 bases and J by 0 bases, with 9 bases between them. CDR3 length: 15 amino acids. CDR3 sequence (DNA): TGTGCCAGCAGTGATCCAGGGAGCTCCTACAATGAGCAGTTCTTC. Its protein product is CASSDPGSSYNEQFF.

The genes are TRBV9 and TRBJ1-1; D is undetermined. CDR1 and CDR2 (germline): SGDLS, YYNGEE. The V and J ends lost 3 bases and 1 base respectively, with 10 bases between them. The CDR3 covers 14 residues. This CDR3 is CASSDGSGNTEAFF. As DNA, the CDR3 is TGTGCCAGCAGCGATGGGTCAGGGAACACTGAAGCTTTCTTT.

The chain carries TRBV3-1 (or the pseudogene TRBV3-2) and TRBJ2-2; D ambiguous. The CDR3 sequence is 15 residues long. The V gene's germline CDR1 is LGHDT and CDR2 YNNKEL (reference sequence). Trimming removed 2 bases at V and 1 base at J, with 8 bases between. DNA for the CDR3: TGTGCCAGCAGCCAAAACCTACAGAACACCGGGGAGCTGTTTTTT. Protein: CASSQNLQNTGELFF.

The chain couples TRBV27 to TRBJ1-1; no clear D gene. The CDR3 covers 14 residues. The V and J ends lost 3 bases and 1 base respectively, with 9 bases between them. From germline, CDR1 is MNHEY and CDR2 SMNVEV (reference sequence). CDR3 coding DNA: TGTGCCAGCAGTTTCAGGCGGTCGAACACTGAAGCTTTCTTT. Translating it yields CASSFRRSNTEAFF.

J is TRBJ2-3 and V is TRBV2; 8 nucleotides line up with TRBD2. The CDR3 sequence is 15 residues long. The germline V gene encodes CDR1 SNHLY and CDR2 FYNNEI. The V segment lost 6 bases and the J segment 1 base; nucleotides outside the gene matches: 6. CDR3 bases: TGTGCCAGCAGCAAAGCGGGGGCAGGCACAGATACGCAGTATTTT. It encodes CASSKAGAGTDTQYF.

The rearrangement joins TRBV6-2 or TRBV6-3 to TRBJ2-1; a possible D gene is TRBD2 (6 bases). The CDR3 contains 15 residues. Germline lookup yields CDR1 MNHEY and CDR2 SVGEGT. The ends were cut back, 5 bases at V and 7 bases at J, with 18 bases in the middle. Here the CDR3 reads CASSRSSVDVNEQFF. Here the CDR3 DNA reads TGTGCCAGCAGTCGCTCTAGCGTCGATGTGAATGAGCAGTTCTTC.

CDR3 sequence: CASTAETQYF. The CDR3 coding sequence is TGTGCCAGCACTGCAGAGACCCAGTACTTC. The chain is built from TRBV2 and TRBJ2-5; no clear D. The ends were cut back, 7 bases at V and 4 bases at J, with 4 bases in the middle. Germline CDR1 is SNHLY and CDR2 is FYNNEI. CDR3 length: 10 amino acids.